A single sample gave rise to the 20 T cell receptor beta chains below, sequenced in a study of blood T cell repertoires in COVID-19. TCRdb keeps only in-frame clones here, not all; method: immunoSEQ multiplex PCR. The sample has over 200,000 clones, around 88% seen once. Sample: peripheral blood. Source of these receptors: a young man with active or convalescent COVID-19.

DNA of the CDR3: TGTGCCAGCAGTTTTCTCCCGGGACAGGGACGCGAGACCCAGTACTTC. Translated, it gives CASSFLPGQGRETQYF. J is TRBJ2-5 and V is TRBV28, with TRBD1 matching 9 bases. Germline V gene data show CDR1 as MDHEN and CDR2 as SYDVKM. Trimming cost V 3 bases and J 5 bases; bases outside gene matches: 10. This CDR3 spans 16 amino acids.

This chain connects TRBV12-2 to TRBJ1-5; the table's D gene call, TRBD1, was not cross checked with the DNA. TRBV12-2 is an annotated pseudogene. The CDR3 consists of 19 residues. The CDR3 spells CASRLAMGTGAYSNQPQHF. The CDR3 DNA reads TGTGCAAGTCGCTTAGCGATGGGGACAGGGGCATATAGCAATCAGCCCCAGCATTTT.

The chain has TRBV6-1 and TRBJ2-5; D possibly corresponds to TRBD2 (6 bases). V was trimmed by 2 bases and J by 5 bases, leaving 21 bases between them. The CDR3 totals 17 residues. The germline CDR1 and CDR2 sequences are MNHNS and SASEGT. CDR3 loop: CASSERVGGGPWETQYF. CDR3 nucleotides: TGTGCCAGCAGTGAAAGGGTGGGAGGAGGGCCATGGGAGACCCAGTACTTC.

The chain recombines TRBV11-2 with TRBJ2-7; D possibly corresponds to TRBD2 (7 bases). The CDR3 runs 15 residues. Deletions cut 0 bases from V and 5 bases from J, with 14 bases between. Per germline, CDR1 SGHAT and CDR2 FQNNGV. The CDR3, as DNA: TGTGCCAGCAGCTTAGACGGGGGGCGCATCCACGAGCAGTACTTC. Translation: CASSLDGGRIHEQYF. Based on the CDR3 plus reference TRBV11-2 and TRBJ2-7, the full variable domain is EAGVAQSPRYKIIEKRQSVAFWCNPISGHATLYWYQQILGQGPKLLIQFQNNGVVDDSQLPKDRFSAERLKGVDSTLKIQPAKLEDSAVYLCASSLDGGRIHEQYFGPGTRLTVT.

The chain recombines TRBV3-1 (or the pseudogene TRBV3-2) with TRBJ2-5; 7 positions match TRBD2. The J segment lost 10 bases and the V segment lost 2 bases, leaving 4 bases of the junction unmatched. Germline V gives CDR1 LGHDT, CDR2 YNNKEL (reference sequence). This CDR3 contains 12 residues. CDR3 DNA sequence: TGTGCCAGCAGCCAAAGCAAGCGGGGCCAGTACTTC. This gives the protein CASSQSKRGQYF.

The V call is TRBV24-1, the J call TRBJ2-4, with D possibly matching TRBD2 (5 bases). Germline assignment: CDR1 KGHDR and CDR2 SFDVKD. V was pared by 0 bases and J by 9 bases, with 11 bases between. CDR3 length: 14 residues. CDR3 loop: CATSDLTSPGIQYF. CDR3 DNA: TGTGCCACCAGTGATTTGACTAGTCCTGGCATTCAGTACTTC.

The chain has TRBV13 and TRBJ2-1, with TRBD2 matching 7 bases. The CDR3 is 15 residues long. V lost 2 bases, J lost 4 bases, and 5 bases stayed unmatched. The V gene's germline CDR1 is PRHDT and CDR2 FYEKMQ (reference sequence). The CDR3 protein is CASSLRASGYNEQFF. CDR3 nucleotides: TGTGCCAGCAGCTTAAGGGCTAGCGGTTACAATGAGCAGTTCTTC.

The chain couples TRBV6-5 to TRBJ2-1, with TRBD2 identical over 8 bases. Germline V gene lookup returns CDR1 MNHEY and CDR2 SVGAGI. The trim removed 6 bases at V and 7 bases at J, leaving 2 bases unmatched. This CDR3 has 12 residues. The CDR3 region is CASSPGGNEQFF. Here the CDR3 DNA reads TGTGCCAGCAGCCCGGGGGGGAATGAGCAGTTCTTC.

The V gene is TRBV28, the J gene TRBJ2-7, with 9 bases lining up with TRBD1. With 4 bases clipped from V and 0 bases from J, the junction kept 7 bases outside the gene matches. The CDR3 covers 16 residues. Germline CDR1 is MDHEN and CDR2 is SYDVKM. CDR3 DNA sequence: TGTGCCAGCAGTTCGCCGGGGGGACAGGGCTCCTACGAGCAGTACTTC. It translates to CASSSPGGQGSYEQYF.

V and J are TRBV7-9 and TRBJ2-7, with 8 nucleotides matching TRBD2. This CDR3 is built from 16 residues. Trimming removed 2 bases from V and 1 base from J; junction bases left unmatched: 7. The germline gives CDR1 SEHNR, CDR2 FQNEAQ (reference sequence). CDR3 in amino acids: CASSLPQTSGSYEQYF. Here the CDR3 DNA reads TGTGCCAGCAGCTTACCGCAAACTAGCGGATCCTACGAGCAGTACTTC.

V usage is TRBV6-5 and J usage is TRBJ2-2; perhaps TRBD2 as D (5 bases). CDR1 and CDR2 (germline): MNHEY, SVGAGI. The length of the CDR3 is 13 residues. The V and J ends lost 8 bases and 3 bases respectively, with 10 bases between them. In DNA, the CDR3 is TGTGCCAGCCAGGACTTTTACACCGGGGAGCTGTTTTTT. Translation: CASQDFYTGELFF.

The J gene is TRBJ1-2, the V gene TRBV25-1, with a possible D match to TRBD1 (5 bases). V lost 3 bases and J 8 bases, leaving 13 bases between the germline ends. The CDR3 runs 13 residues. Germline V lookup: CDR1 MGHDK, CDR2 SYGVNS. CDR3: CASSDPGRDGYTF. The CDR3 DNA reads as TGTGCCAGCAGTGACCCGGGGAGGGACGGCTACACCTTC.

The chain carries TRBV9 and TRBJ1-3, with D unclear. V lost 0 bases, J lost 4 bases, and 14 bases lay in between. This CDR3 spans 16 amino acids. Germline CDR1 reads SGDLS; CDR2 reads YYNGEE. The CDR3 nucleotides read TGTGCCAGCAGCGTAGGTGGACGACTAACGGGAAACACCATATATTTT. Its protein is CASSVGGRLTGNTIYF. Based on the CDR3 plus reference TRBV9 and TRBJ1-3, the full variable domain is DSGVTQTPKHLITATGQRVTLRCSPRSGDLSVYWYQQSLDQGLQFLIQYYNGEERAKGNILERFSAQQFPDLHSELNLSSLELGDSALYFCASSVGGRLTGNTIYFGEGSWLTVV.

This rearrangement joins TRBV15 to TRBJ1-2; D gene ambiguous. V was cut by 0 bases and J by 7 bases, with 9 bases left in between. The CDR3 extends over 13 amino acids. CDR1 and CDR2 (germline): LNHNV, YYDKDF (reference sequence). The CDR3 here is CATSRDNIGGYTF. In DNA, the CDR3 is TGTGCCACCAGCAGAGATAATATCGGTGGCTACACCTTC.

V gene TRBV6-5 combines with J gene TRBJ1-3; D might be TRBD1 (5 bases). This CDR3 comprises 15 residues. The V gene's germline CDR1 is MNHEY and CDR2 SVGAGI. The V end lost 0 bases, the J end lost 4 bases, and 10 bases lay between the germline ends. The CDR3 bases are TGTGCCAGCAGTTACTCTCACGGGGGAGGAAACACCATATATTTT. It yields the protein CASSYSHGGGNTIYF.

This clone appeared a single time. V is TRBV10-1 and J is TRBJ2-7, with 8 nucleotides matching TRBD1. Germline CDR1 WNHNN, CDR2 SYGVQD (reference sequence). The CDR3 totals 13 residues. The J segment lost 6 bases and the V segment lost 4 bases, leaving 5 bases of the junction unmatched. CDR3: CASSGGQALEQYF. CDR3 DNA sequence: TGCGCCAGCAGTGGGGGACAGGCCCTCGAGCAGTACTTC.

This sequence joins TRBV11-2 and TRBJ1-1; D is unresolved. Germline V gene lookup returns CDR1 SGHAT and CDR2 FQNNGV. V shed 1 base and J shed 0 bases, with 12 bases lying between them. The CDR3 has 16 residues. DNA of the CDR3: TGTGCCAGCAGCTTAGGATCGGGGAGTATGAACACTGAAGCTTTCTTT. Its translation is CASSLGSGSMNTEAFF.

In this sample, this clone turned up once. The J gene is TRBJ1-1, the V gene TRBV4-1, with D hard to call. CDR3 length equals 16 residues. V was cut by 0 bases and J by 0 bases, with 11 bases left in between. Germline V gives CDR1 MGHRA, CDR2 YSYEKL. In DNA form, the CDR3 reads TGCGCCAGCAGCCAAGACCCCCACGGTCTGAACACTGAAGCTTTCTTT. It codes for CASSQDPHGLNTEAFF.

This chain joins TRBV7-9 and TRBJ1-3; D is unresolved. Germline V gives CDR1 SEHNR, CDR2 FQNEAQ (reference sequence). Trimming removed 3 bases at V and 0 bases at J, with 18 bases between. This CDR3 comprises 18 residues. The CDR3 spells CASSLGPPGNSSGNTIYF. CDR3 coding DNA: TGTGCCAGCAGCTTGGGTCCCCCAGGCAACAGCTCTGGAAACACCATATATTTT.

This clone has just one count. The rearrangement links TRBV5-1 to TRBJ2-7; tentative D call: TRBD2 (6 bases). The CDR3 has 17 amino acids. Trimming stripped 4 bases from V and 2 bases from J, with 22 bases between. The germline V gene encodes CDR1 SGHRS and CDR2 YFSETQ. The CDR3 DNA is TGCGCCAGCAGCCCGCCCAGAACGGGAGCATTCCCCTACGAGCAGTACTTC. The encoded protein is CASSPPRTGAFPYEQYF.